This T cell receptor (beta chain) was observed in a study of blood T cell repertoires in COVID-19. Study summary: T cells, B-cell-depleted T cells, or PBMCs provided the cDNA or gDNA that served as material.

Methods used by the authors: Reference gene primer amplification yielded estimated nucleated cell counts. Repertoires were generated with immunoSEQ multiplex PCR, while TCRdb's copy carries only in-frame clones and drops some. The V and J calls and the clone size are those of that table, but D and trimming were determined from the DNA. The sample contains 60,000 to 70,000 clones, roughly nine tenths of which appear only once. CDR3 length: 15 residues. Germline CDR1 and CDR2: MNHNS and SASEGT. With 0 bases removed from V and 2 bases from J, the gap between germline ends came to 11 bases. This clone has more than one count but fewer than ten.

Sequenced input: peripheral blood. The chain employs TRBV6-1 and TRBJ2-7, with D unresolved. The receptor comes from a man aged 50-60 years with active COVID-19. CDR3 loop: CASSEAEGATYEQYF. In nucleotides, the CDR3 is TGTGCCAGCAGTGAAGCGGAAGGAGCTACCTACGAGCAGTACTTC.